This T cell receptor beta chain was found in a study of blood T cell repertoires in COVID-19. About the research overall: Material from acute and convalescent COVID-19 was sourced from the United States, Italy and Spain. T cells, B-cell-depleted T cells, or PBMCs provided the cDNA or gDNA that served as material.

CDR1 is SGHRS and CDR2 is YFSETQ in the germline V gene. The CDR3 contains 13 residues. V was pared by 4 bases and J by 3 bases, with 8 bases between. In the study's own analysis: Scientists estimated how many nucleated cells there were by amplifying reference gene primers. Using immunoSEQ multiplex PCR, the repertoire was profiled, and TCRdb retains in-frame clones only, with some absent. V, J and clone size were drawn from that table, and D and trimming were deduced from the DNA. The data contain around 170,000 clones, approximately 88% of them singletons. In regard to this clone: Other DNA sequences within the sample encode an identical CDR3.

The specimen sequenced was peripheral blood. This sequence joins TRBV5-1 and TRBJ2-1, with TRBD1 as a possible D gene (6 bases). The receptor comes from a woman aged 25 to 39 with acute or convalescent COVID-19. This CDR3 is CASSLGGYNEQFF. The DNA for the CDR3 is TGCGCCAGCAGCCTAGGGGGCTACAATGAGCAGTTCTTC.